The rows below give T cell receptor beta chains drawn from one sample of a study of human T cells and chemical hapten exposure. From the RACE reads, TCRdb called clonotypes with MiXCR, one entry per CDR3 protein. The table lists around 120,000 distinct CDR3 sequences, approximately 15% of them singletons. Sequenced material: whole blood, taken in connection with sensitization to the hapten diphenylcyclopropenone (DPC). Receptors were obtained from a man younger than 35 with alopecia areata. Some clones in this sample may be carry-over from other donors' samples. The CDR3 runs from the conserved cysteine through the conserved F or W. The D gene is left open where the match is weak. Expanded clones get a size class; other rows say once, few or many, or leave the size out.

clone size	D gene	V gene	J gene	CDR3 DNA	CDR3 protein
many	-	TRBV7-2	TRBJ1-4	TGTGCCAGCAGCCGCAGGGCCTCTAATGAAAAACTGTTTTTT	CASSRRASNEKLFF
few	-	TRBV4-1	TRBJ2-7	TGCGCCAGCAGCCGGACCACCCCGCAGGCGGGCGAGCAGTACTTC	CASSRTTPQAGEQYF
many	TRBD2	TRBV28	TRBJ2-2	TGTGCCAGCAGCGGACTAGCGAGGAACACCGGGGAGCTGTTTTTT	CASSGLARNTGELFF
many	-	TRBV10-1	TRBJ1-1	TGCGCCAGCAGTCGGAGAGAAAACACTGAAGCTTTCTTT	CASSRRENTEAFF
-	-	TRBV7-2	TRBJ2-1	TGTGCCAGCAACGGGGTAGGGAATGAGCAGTTCTTC	CASNGVGNEQFF
-	-	TRBV7-7	TRBJ1-5	TGTGCCAGCAGTATCGACAGGCGAAGTAATCAGCCCCAGCATTTT	CASSIDRRSNQPQHF
few	-	TRBV10-3	TRBJ2-1	TGTGCCATCAGTGCGGTAGGGGGGGCCTACAATGAGCAGTTCTTC	CAISAVGGAYNEQFF
-	-	TRBV28	TRBJ2-7	TGTGCCAGCAGGCGGGACTACGAGCAGTACTTC	CASRRDYEQYF
many	TRBD1	TRBV18	TRBJ2-7	TGTGCCAGCTCACCCGCCGGGACAGCCCGAGGGGGCTACGGGCAGTACTTC	CASSPAGTARGGYGQYF
-	-	TRBV4-3	TRBJ1-6	TGCGCCAGCAGCCATGTAAAGGAGGGGCCGCCCCATAATTCACCCCTCCACTTT	CASSHVKEGPPHNSPLHF
many	-	TRBV4-1	TRBJ1-1	TGCGCCAGCAGCCAAGATCGGTACAGGGTGAACACTGAAGCTTTCTTT	CASSQDRYRVNTEAFF
-	TRBD1	TRBV4-1	TRBJ1-5	TGCGCCAGCAGCCAAGGAGGACAGGGCTATCAGCCCCAGCATTTT	CASSQGGQGYQPQHF
-	-	TRBV10-3	TRBJ1-1	TGTGCCATCAGTGAGTCCCAGGGTGGCACTGAAGCTTTCTTT	CAISESQGGTEAFF
many	TRBD1	TRBV28	TRBJ2-1	TGTGCCAGCCGTAACCACAGGGGCTCCTACAATGAGCAGTTCTTC	CASRNHRGSYNEQFF
-	TRBD1	TRBV12-3/TRBV12-4	TRBJ1-2	TGTGCCAGCAGTTTAGGGACAGGGCTCGGCTATGGCTACACCTTC	CASSLGTGLGYGYTF
few	TRBD1	TRBV10-3	TRBJ2-5	TGTGCCATCAAGAGGGACAGGGGAGGAGAGACCCAGTACTTC	CAIKRDRGGETQYF